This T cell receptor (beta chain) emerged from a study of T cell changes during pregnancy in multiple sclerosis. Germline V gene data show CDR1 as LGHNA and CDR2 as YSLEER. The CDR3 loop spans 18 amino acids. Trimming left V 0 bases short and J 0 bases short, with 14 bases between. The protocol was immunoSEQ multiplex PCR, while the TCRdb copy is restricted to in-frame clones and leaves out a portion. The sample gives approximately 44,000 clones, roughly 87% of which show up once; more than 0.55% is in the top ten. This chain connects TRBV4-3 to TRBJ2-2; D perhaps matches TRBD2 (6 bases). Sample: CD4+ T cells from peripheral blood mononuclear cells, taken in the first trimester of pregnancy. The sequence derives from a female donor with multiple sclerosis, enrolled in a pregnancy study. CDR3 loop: CASSQDVSGSANTGELFF. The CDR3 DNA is TGCGCCAGCAGCCAAGATGTTAGCGGTAGCGCGAACACCGGGGAGCTGTTTTTT.